The entry below gives a single T cell receptor (beta chain) sequence along with its context. Its antigen is not known. The authors obtained roughly 2 micrograms of genomic DNA from cryopreserved PBMCs for TCR beta libraries. The source of the sample is a study of cytotoxic CD8 clonotypes in ibrutinib-treated CLL. Findings of the study overall: Baseline levels were approached again at progression, after clonality had risen at ibrutinib response.

The repertoire was sequenced with immunoSEQ multiplex PCR; TCRdb's copy has only in-frame clones and lacks some. The profile covers around 310,000 clones, with about 80% appearing a single time and approximately 7% taken by the ten largest. This sample comprised PBMCs, obtained before ibrutinib treatment. This TCR came from a human donor with chronic lymphocytic leukemia.

The CDR3 nucleotides read TGTGCCAGTACCCTTGGAACGGTAATTTCGCAGTACTTC. Its translation is CASTLGTVISQYF. The chain carries TRBV6-1 and TRBJ2-7; the D is unclear. V was pared by 9 bases and J by 9 bases, with 21 bases between. This CDR3 region has 13 residues. Germline CDR1 and CDR2: MNHNS and SASEGT.